Listed here are 25 T cell receptor delta chains from one sample, sequenced in a study of γδ T cells in repeated Plasmodium falciparum infection. With CATT, TCRdb re-called clones from the multiplex PCR reads. The table lists under 50,000 delta-chain clones, 1.6% of them singletons. Vgamma9/Vdelta2+ and Vdelta2-negative gammadelta T cells were flow-sorted from PBMC for bulk sequencing. Material for sequencing was gamma-delta T cells from blood. These TCRs come from a pool of human donors (malaria-infected and uninfected, not separated).

This clone was counted many times. The chain recombines TRDV3 with TRDJ1; D gene ambiguous. V lost 1 base and J lost 0, with 9 bases in between. CDR1 and CDR2 from the germline V gene are TVYSNPD and GDNSRS (reference sequence). The CDR3 length is 13 residues. CDR3 nucleotide sequence: TGTGCCTTTAACATAGGGGACACCGATAAACTCATCTTT. Translating gives CAFNIGDTDKLIF.

This clone was recorded many times. An end of the junction differs from the germline gene, which may be a read error. This specimen includes other DNA sequences encoding the same CDR3. CDR3 bases: TGTGCTCTTGGGGAGGCCGTGGGTCGGATTTTCAGACTGGGGGGCGCGTACACAGATAAACTCATCTTT. Translated, it gives CALGEAVGRIFRLGGAYTDKLIF. This chain links TRDV1 with TRDJ1, with 8 bases that match TRDD3. Germline values: CDR1 TSWWSYY, CDR2 QGS. CDR3 length: 23 residues.

This clone was detected a few times. A far larger clone differs by one base, so this is likely a read error. At the DNA level, this CDR3 is encoded by other sequences in the same sample as well. This rearrangement joins TRDV2 to TRDJ1; 13 positions agree with TRDD3. TCRdb is silent on the J gene; assignment here came from matching the DNA to germline. The CDR3 covers 15 residues. The junction had 5 bases not matched to a gene; V was cut back by 3 bases and J by 5 bases. CDR1 GEAIGNYY and CDR2 EKD come from the germline V gene. The DNA of the CDR3 is TGTGCCTGTGACCAAACTGGGGGATACGGTGATAAACTCATCTTT. Translated: CACDQTGGYGDKLIF.

This clone appeared many times. V and J are TRDV2 and TRDJ1, with 7 bases identical to TRDD3. The trim removed 3 bases at V and 4 bases at J, leaving 10 bases unmatched. The CDR3 contains 15 residues. CDR1 GEAIGNYY and CDR2 EKD come from the germline V gene. Written as DNA, the CDR3 is TGTGCCTGTGACTCGTTGGGGGAAACGAACGATAAACTCATCTTT. As protein: CACDSLGETNDKLIF.

This clone has a handful of counts. The protein TCRdb gives is from a much larger clone and does not agree with this DNA's translation at residue 11, likely a read error; the protein shown here comes from the DNA. The CDR3 is CALGEGDPEYRGIRSVDTDKLIF. DNA for the CDR3: TGTGCTCTTGGGGAAGGGGACCCCGAGTACCGGGGGATACGATCGGTGGACACCGATAAACTCATCTTT. J is TRDJ1 and V is TRDV1, with TRDD3 matching 10 bases. TCRdb lists no J gene, so it was determined here by aligning the DNA to germline. After removal of 2 bases from V and 0 bases from J, the junction contained 24 bases not matched to a gene. The CDR3 totals 23 residues. Germline V gene data show CDR1 as TSWWSYY and CDR2 as QGS.

This clone was detected a few times. The chain combines TRDV1 with TRDJ1, with 7 bases identical to TRDD3. Matching the DNA to germline supplied the J gene, which TCRdb does not give. There are 11 residues in the CDR3. Unmatched junction bases numbered 3, after V lost 11 bases and J lost 3 bases. Germline V gives CDR1 TSWWSYY, CDR2 QGS. CDR3 nucleotide sequence: TGTGCTGGGGGATCCCCCGATAAACTCATCTTT. This codes for CAGGSPDKLIF.

Details on this clone: TCRdb's entry gives the protein of a much larger clone, which mismatches this DNA's translation at residue 13, likely from a read error; the protein reported here is translated from the DNA. The V call is TRDV1, the J call TRDJ1, with 7 nucleotides matching TRDD3. The J gene, missing from TCRdb, was assigned here through DNA to germline matching. The germline gives CDR1 TSWWSYY, CDR2 QGS. Losses at the gene ends were 2 bases for V and 1 base for J; bases not matched to a gene: 16. The CDR3 consists of 19 residues. The CDR3 region is CALGESTQYWGVSTDKLIF. Written as DNA, the CDR3 is TGTGCTCTTGGGGAATCTACGCAGTACTGGGGAGTGTCCACCGATAAACTCATCTTT.

This clone was picked up a small number of times. The protein recorded in TCRdb matches a much larger clone and deviates from this DNA's translation at residue 4, suggesting a read error; the protein here is obtained by translating the DNA. CDR3 in amino acids: CALEELKWGMSDTDKLIF. The CDR3 bases are TGTGCTCTTGAGGAACTAAAATGGGGGATGTCCGACACCGATAAACTCATCTTT. This sequence joins TRDV1 and TRDJ1; 8 bases are a match to TRDD3. From germline, CDR1 is TSWWSYY and CDR2 QGS. The CDR3 has 18 amino acids.

This clone showed up just a few times. A much more abundant neighbour one base away suggests this may be a read error. The chain joins TRDV2 to TRDJ1; D unresolved. Germline V gene data show CDR1 as GEAIGNYY and CDR2 as EKD. The CDR3 is 15 amino acids. Trimming left V 3 bases short and J 0 bases short, with 13 bases between. CDR3 protein: CACDSLRPHTDKLIF. In nucleotides, the CDR3 is TGTGCCTGTGACTCCCTGAGGCCGCACACCGATAAACTCATCTTT.

For this clone: TCRdb attributes to this sequence the protein of a much larger clone, which differs from the DNA translation at residue 19; a read error is likely, and the protein displayed is translated from the DNA. The chain couples TRDV1 to TRDJ1, with 10 bases lining up with TRDD3. The J gene was missing in TCRdb and was found by matching the end of the DNA to germline. There are 23 residues in the CDR3. The germline V gene has CDR1 TSWWSYY and CDR2 QGS. The CDR3 sequence is CALGGPPSFITGGSLEYTNKLIF. The CDR3 DNA sequence: TGTGCTCTTGGGGGCCCGCCTTCATTCATTACTGGGGGATCGCTAGAGTACACCAATAAACTCATCTTT.

About this clone itself: TCRdb has a much larger clone's protein, which differs at residue 12 from the translation of this DNA, likely because of a read error; what is shown is the protein translated from the DNA. V gene TRDV2 combines with J gene TRDJ1, with a weak D call TRDD3 (6 bases). Because TCRdb records no J gene, it was assigned here through a match of the DNA to germline. This CDR3 spans 19 amino acids. V lost 0 bases and J 4 bases, leaving 26 bases between the germline ends. Germline CDR1 and CDR2: GEAIGNYY and EKD. The CDR3 spells CACDTVPGALGNTNDKLIF. In nucleotides, the CDR3 is TGTGCCTGTGACACCGTCCCGGGGGCTCTGGGGAATACGAACGATAAACTCATCTTT.

The sample holds a few counts of this clone. This likely traces to a read error, being one base from a far larger clone. This sample includes further DNA sequences coding for the same CDR3. The chain recombines TRDV1 with TRDJ1; 10 nucleotides agree with TRDD3. As TCRdb names no J gene, one was assigned here on the basis of a DNA match to germline. In germline, CDR1 is TSWWSYY, CDR2 QGS. With 4 bases clipped from V and 7 bases from J, the junction kept 12 bases outside the gene matches. The CDR3 sequence is 16 residues long. CDR3 loop: CALGGLPRGGIRKLIF. CDR3 nucleotide sequence: TGTGCTCTTGGGGGCCTCCCGAGGGGGGGGATACGTAAACTCATCTTT.

Note on this clone: Translating this DNA gives a protein that differs at residue 3 from the TCRdb one, which belongs to a much larger clone; a read error is likely, and the protein shown is this translation. The CDR3 protein is CAPGNFPRYWVGELIF. The CDR3 DNA is TGTGCTCCTGGGAACTTCCCGAGGTACTGGGTTGGGGAACTCATCTTT. This rearrangement joins TRDV1 to TRDJ1, with D maybe TRDD3 (6 bases). The J gene, not given by TCRdb, was assigned here from a germline match of the nucleotide sequence. This CDR3 has 16 amino acids. From germline, CDR1 is TSWWSYY and CDR2 QGS.

Comments on this clone: This DNA's translation differs at residue 3 from TCRdb's protein, which comes from a much larger clone; a read error is likely, and the protein shown is translated from the DNA. This chain joins TRDV1 and TRDJ1; 8 bases line up with TRDD3. Germline values: CDR1 TSWWSYY, CDR2 QGS. This CDR3 region has 18 residues. The CDR3 region has the DNA TGTGCTTTTGGGGCCCACTACCTCTGGTGGGGGATCACCGATAAACTCATCTTT. It is translated as CAFGAHYLWWGITDKLIF.

This clone was seen only a few times. TCRdb attributes to this sequence the protein of a much larger clone, which differs from the DNA translation at residue 16; a read error is likely, and the protein displayed is translated from the DNA. The J gene went uncalled, whereas the V gene is TRDV2. From germline, CDR1 is GEAIGNYY and CDR2 EKD. The CDR3 is 18 amino acids. Here the CDR3 reads CACDTKYYQPMYTDKFIF. CDR3 nucleotide sequence: TGTGCCTGTGACACGAAGTACTACCAGCCGATGTACACCGATAAATTCATCTTT.

This clone appeared many times. CDR3 sequence (DNA): TGTGCCTGTGACAGTCTGGGGGATATCCCCGATAAACTCATCTTT. This translates into CACDSLGDIPDKLIF. V is TRDV2 and J is TRDJ1; 10 positions match TRDD3. The CDR3 is made up of 15 amino acids. Per germline, CDR1 GEAIGNYY and CDR2 EKD. After removal of 2 bases from V and 3 bases from J, the junction contained 5 bases not matched to a gene.

A few counts support this clone. The amino acid sequence in TCRdb belongs to a much larger clone and departs from this DNA's translation at residue 3, likely a sequencing read error; the sequence shown is translated from the DNA. This chain uses TRDV1 with TRDJ1; TRDD3 is a possible D gene (6 bases). In the absence of a J gene in TCRdb, the DNA was matched to germline to assign it here. This CDR3 has 14 residues. Germline CDR1 reads TSWWSYY; CDR2 reads QGS. The CDR3 here is CAHGDLTSADKLIF. For the CDR3, the DNA is TGTGCTCATGGGGATTTAACCAGTGCCGATAAACTCATCTTT.

This clone was found a few times. A far more abundant clone sits one base away, making this likely a read error. Other DNA sequences of this sample code for an identical CDR3. The chain has TRDV1 and TRDJ1; maybe TRDD3 (6 bases). The J gene is absent in TCRdb and was assigned here via DNA matching to germline. CDR1 and CDR2 from the germline V gene are TSWWSYY and QGS. The CDR3 extends over 15 amino acids. The CDR3 sequence is CALGDPRRRPDKLIF. The CDR3 DNA reads TGCGCTCTTGGGGATCCGCGAAGACGCCCCGATAAACTCATCTTT.

In this sample, this clone turned up many times. In the same sample, other DNA sequences code for this CDR3. V is TRDV1 and J is TRDJ1; TRDD3 matches 8 bases. V gave up 6 bases and J gave up 3 bases; unmatched junction bases: 24. Germline V gene lookup returns CDR1 TSWWSYY and CDR2 QGS. CDR3 size: 20 residues. In DNA form, the CDR3 reads TGTGCTCTTGGATCCCTCCTACGGGTACTGGGGGTCCCTGAGGCCGATAAACTCATCTTT. It codes for CALGSLLRVLGVPEADKLIF.

This clone was detected many times. The protein TCRdb lists differs from the translation of the DNA at residue 9; the protein given here is translated from the DNA itself. This chain joins TRDV1 and TRDJ1, with 13 bases identical to TRDD3. TCRdb lists no J gene, so it was determined here by aligning the DNA to germline. With 2 bases clipped from V and 4 bases from J, the junction kept 16 bases outside the gene matches. This CDR3 has 20 residues. From germline, CDR1 is TSWWSYY and CDR2 QGS. CDR3 loop: CALGEIGKHILGDTGDKLIF. CDR3 sequence (DNA): TGTGCTCTTGGGGAAATAGGTAAACACATACTGGGGGATACGGGCGATAAACTCATCTTT.

As concerns this clone: With only one base between it and a far larger clone, this is likely a read error. The V gene corresponds to TRDV2; no J gene was called; the DNA was not used to check the table's D call, TRDD3. The CDR3 is 18 amino acids. Germline V CDR1 and CDR2: GEAIGNYY, EKD. The CDR3 DNA reads TGTGCCTGTGACAGAGTCCCTGTACTGGGGGATACAGGCGATAAGCTCATCTTT. Its translation is CACDRVPVLGDTGDKLIF.

Remarks on this clone: One base away lies a much larger clone, so this may be a sequencing read error. Other DNA sequences in the sample encode the same CDR3. The V and J genes are TRDV1 and TRDJ1, with D tentatively TRDD3 (5 bases). There are 16 residues in the CDR3. From germline, CDR1 is TSWWSYY and CDR2 QGS. Here the CDR3 reads CALGDRGHLYTDKLIF. CDR3 DNA: TGTGCCCTTGGGGACAGGGGGCACCTGTACACCGATAAACTCATCTTT.

The sample holds a few counts of this clone. Given a far larger clone just one base away, this is likely a sequencing read error. The same CDR3 arises from other DNA sequences in this sample as well. V and J are TRDV1 and TRDJ1; the D gene is possibly TRDD3 (6 bases). TCRdb gives no J gene; it was assigned here by matching the DNA to germline. Germline V gene sequence: CDR1 TSWWSYY, CDR2 QGS. The CDR3 runs 15 residues. The germline V and J ends were trimmed by 6 bases and 5 bases, with 19 bases remaining between them. CDR3 amino acids: CALGGIGTVTDKLIF. CDR3 sequence (DNA): TGTGCTCTTGGAGGGATAGGGACCGTAACAGATAAACTCATCTTT.

Many counts were recorded for this clone. TCRdb's entry gives the protein of a much larger clone, which mismatches this DNA's translation at residue 21, likely from a read error; the protein reported here is translated from the DNA. The chain employs TRDV2 and TRDJ1, with TRDD3 matching over 13 bases. The germline gives CDR1 GEAIGNYY, CDR2 EKD. This CDR3 is built from 22 residues. The CDR3 DNA is TGTGCCTGTGACCCCCCCCTAAAAATCTCAACTGGGGGATACGGGGACACCGATAAACTCACCTTT. Its protein product is CACDPPLKISTGGYGDTDKLTF.

As regards this clone: One base separates it from a far larger clone, so it is likely a read error. Additional DNA sequences in this sample encode the identical CDR3. CDR3 nucleotides: TGTGCTCTTGGAGGGATAGGGACCGTAACTGATAAACTCATCTTT. Its protein product is CALGGIGTVTDKLIF. The chain carries TRDV1 and TRDJ1; a possible D gene is TRDD3 (6 bases). The J gene, absent from TCRdb, was called here by matching the DNA to germline. The length of the CDR3 is 15 residues. Germline V gene sequence: CDR1 TSWWSYY, CDR2 QGS. The V end was cut by 6 bases, the J end by 5 bases, with 19 bases between.